This record covers a single T cell receptor beta chain. Its antigen remains unknown. These data originate in a study of CD8+ T cells in alopecia areata. RNA was isolated and reverse transcribed to cDNA, the sequencing template. Only in-frame clones appear in the TCRdb table, and some are missing; sequencing was by immunoSEQ multiplex PCR. In the table there are 90,000 to 130,000 clones, roughly 55% of which are singletons. Patients with alopecia areata provided lesional scalp punch biopsies as well as peripheral blood. A FACSAria was used to sort CD4+ and CD8+ T cells. These cells came from PBMCs. Study-wide findings and caveats: Lesional scalp displayed greater clonality than normal scalp, most notably in alopecia totalis/universalis. Sequencing of scalp samples also captures resident alphabeta T cells of normal skin.

The specimen sequenced was NKG2D-low CD8+ T cells sorted from blood. The clonotype was recovered from a human donor with alopecia areata.

CDR3 amino acids: CASSDRDRQSSGAYEQYF. The CDR3 nucleotides read TGTGCCAGCAGCGACCGGGACAGGCAATCTAGCGGGGCCTACGAGCAGTACTTC. The chain uses TRBV7-9 and TRBJ2-7; D may be TRBD2 (9 bases). The CDR3 covers 18 residues. Trimming stripped 5 bases from V and 2 bases from J, with 25 bases between. CDR1 is SEHNR and CDR2 is FQNEAQ in the germline V gene (reference sequence).